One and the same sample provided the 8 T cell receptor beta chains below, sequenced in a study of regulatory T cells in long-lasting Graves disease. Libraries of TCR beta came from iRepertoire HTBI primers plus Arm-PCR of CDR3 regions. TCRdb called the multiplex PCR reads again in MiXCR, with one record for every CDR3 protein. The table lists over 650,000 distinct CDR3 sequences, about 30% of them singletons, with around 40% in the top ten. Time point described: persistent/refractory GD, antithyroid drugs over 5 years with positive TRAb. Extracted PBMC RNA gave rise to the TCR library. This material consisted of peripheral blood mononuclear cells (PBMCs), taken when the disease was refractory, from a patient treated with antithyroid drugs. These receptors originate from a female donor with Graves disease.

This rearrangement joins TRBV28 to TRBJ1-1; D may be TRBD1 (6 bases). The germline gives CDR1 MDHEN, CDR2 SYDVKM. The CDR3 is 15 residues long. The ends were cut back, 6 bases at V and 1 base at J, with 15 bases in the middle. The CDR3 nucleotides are TGTGCCAGCAGACTACCCCCGGGACAGAACACTGAAGCTTTCTTT. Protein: CASRLPPGQNTEAFF.

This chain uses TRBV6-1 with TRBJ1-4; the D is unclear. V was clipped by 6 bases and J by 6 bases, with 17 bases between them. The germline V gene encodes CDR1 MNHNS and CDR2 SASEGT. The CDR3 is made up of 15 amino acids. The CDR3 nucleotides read TGTGCCAGCAGGCCTGAGGAAATCGTTTATGAAAAACTGTTTTTT. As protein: CASRPEEIVYEKLFF.

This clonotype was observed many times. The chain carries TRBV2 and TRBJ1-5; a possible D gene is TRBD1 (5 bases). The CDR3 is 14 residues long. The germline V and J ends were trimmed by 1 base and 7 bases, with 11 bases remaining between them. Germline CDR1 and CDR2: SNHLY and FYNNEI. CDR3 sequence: CASSEGGGFQPQHF. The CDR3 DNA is TGTGCCAGCAGTGAAGGGGGGGGATTCCAGCCCCAGCATTTT. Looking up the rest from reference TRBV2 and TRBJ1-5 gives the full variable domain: EPEVTQTPSHQVTQMGQEVILRCVPISNHLYFYWYRQILGQKVEFLVSFYNNEISEKSEIFDDQFSVERPDGSNFTLKIRSTKLEDSAMYFCASSEGGGFQPQHFGDGTRLSIL.

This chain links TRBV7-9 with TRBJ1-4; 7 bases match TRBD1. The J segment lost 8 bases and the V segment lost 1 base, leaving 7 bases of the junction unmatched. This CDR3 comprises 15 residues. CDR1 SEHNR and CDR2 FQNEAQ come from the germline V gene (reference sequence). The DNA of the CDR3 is TGTGCCAGCAGCTTAGTCCCTGACAGGGACGAAAAACTGTTTTTT. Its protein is CASSLVPDRDEKLFF.

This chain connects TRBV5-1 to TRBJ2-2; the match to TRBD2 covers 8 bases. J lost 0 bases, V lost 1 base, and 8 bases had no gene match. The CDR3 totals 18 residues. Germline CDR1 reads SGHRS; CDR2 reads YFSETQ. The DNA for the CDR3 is TGCGCCAGCAGCTTGCGTACAGCGGGAGCCGCGAACACCGGGGAGCTGTTTTTT. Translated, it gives CASSLRTAGAANTGELFF.

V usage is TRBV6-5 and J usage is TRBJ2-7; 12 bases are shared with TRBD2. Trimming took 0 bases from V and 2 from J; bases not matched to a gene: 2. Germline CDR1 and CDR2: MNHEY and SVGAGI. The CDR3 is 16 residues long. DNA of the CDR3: TGTGCCAGCAGTTACTCGGGACTAGCGGGCCCCTACGAGCAGTACTTC. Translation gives CASSYSGLAGPYEQYF.

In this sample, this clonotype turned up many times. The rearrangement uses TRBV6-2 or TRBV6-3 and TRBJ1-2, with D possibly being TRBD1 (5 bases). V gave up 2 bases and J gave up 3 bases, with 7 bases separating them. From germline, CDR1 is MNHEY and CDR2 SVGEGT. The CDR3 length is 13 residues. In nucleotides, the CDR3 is TGTGCCAGCAGTTACAGGGGCCACTATGGCTACACCTTC. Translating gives CASSYRGHYGYTF.

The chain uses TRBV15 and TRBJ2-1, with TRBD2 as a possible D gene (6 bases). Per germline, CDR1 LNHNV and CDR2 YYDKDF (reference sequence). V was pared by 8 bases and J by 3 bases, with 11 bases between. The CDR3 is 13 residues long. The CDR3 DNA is TGTGCCACCGCCTCGGAGGGCTACAATGAGCAGTTCTTC. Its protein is CATASEGYNEQFF.